Shown below are 10 T cell receptor beta chains from a single sample sequenced in a study of shared clonotypes between healthy human individuals (dated by TCRdb to 2019 to 2021). The receptor library was made with the immunoSEQ multiplex PCR assay. Drawn from immuneACCESS, this table holds only the in-frame rearrangements with V and J called that TCRdb kept. Clones are partly lost; checked studies trace under half to an unresolved V gene and leave the rest unexplained. The sample data list just over 2,000,000 clones, and roughly 95% of these were observed just once. Roughly 0.13% of the sample comes from the top ten. The specimen was naive CD4+ T cells sorted from blood. The cell subset or site tag for this specimen amounts to: CD45RA+ positively selected. The receptors were sampled from a man aged 18 to 30 in good health.

The CDR3 loop is CASRKNGVWGEQYF. CDR3 in DNA: TGTGCCAGCAGAAAAAACGGGGTCTGGGGAGAGCAGTACTTC. V is TRBV6-5 and J is TRBJ2-7; tentative D call: TRBD2 (5 bases). Trimming took off 6 bases at V and 7 bases at J, with 19 bases between the two ends. CDR1 is MNHEY and CDR2 is SVGAGI in the germline V gene. The CDR3 length is 14 residues.

The rearrangement links TRBV2 to TRBJ2-5, with D perhaps assigned TRBD1 or TRBD2 (5 bases each). Trimming took 7 bases from V and 7 from J, leaving 13 bases between them. Germline CDR1 is SNHLY and CDR2 is FYNNEI. This CDR3 is 12 amino acids long. CDR3 sequence: CASMNPGGTQYF. As DNA, the CDR3 is TGTGCCAGCATGAACCCTGGGGGGACCCAGTACTTC.

The V gene is TRBV2, the J gene TRBJ2-1, with unresolved D. Germline CDR1 SNHLY, CDR2 FYNNEI. V was clipped by 7 bases and J by 10 bases, with 8 bases between them. The CDR3 is made up of 10 amino acids. The CDR3 coding sequence is TGTGCCAGCAAACGGCGGGAGCAGTTCTTC. It translates to CASKRREQFF. Together with reference TRBV2 and TRBJ2-1, the CDR3 gives the full variable domain: EPEVTQTPSHQVTQMGQEVILRCVPISNHLYFYWYRQILGQKVEFLVSFYNNEISEKSEIFDDQFSVERPDGSNFTLKIRSTKLEDSAMYFCASKRREQFFGPGTRLTVL.

This chain links TRBV5-8 with TRBJ2-3, with D unclear. The length of the CDR3 is 16 residues. Germline CDR1 SGHTS, CDR2 YDEGEE. V was shortened by 1 base and J by 0 bases, with 12 bases between the two germline ends. The CDR3 spells CASSLRVKASTDTQYF. For the CDR3, the DNA is TGTGCCAGCAGCTTGCGCGTTAAGGCTAGCACAGATACGCAGTATTTT.

The chain uses TRBV6-5 and TRBJ2-5, with TRBD2 matching over 11 bases. The CDR3 has 15 amino acids. The ends lost 5 bases at V and 4 bases at J; junction bases unmatched: 6. CDR1 is MNHEY and CDR2 is SVGAGI in the germline V gene. The CDR3, as DNA: TGTGCCAGCAGTAAACCGACTAGCGGGGTAGAGACCCAGTACTTC. Translation: CASSKPTSGVETQYF.

Details on this clone: This may arise from a read error, as a much more abundant clone is one base away. This same CDR3 is encoded by further DNA sequences in the sample. CDR3 DNA sequence: TGTGCCAGCAGCTTGGCCGCGAACACTGAAGCTTTCTTT. It translates to CASSLAANTEAFF. The chain couples TRBV5-6 to TRBJ1-1; D not resolved. Germline CDR1 reads SGHDT; CDR2 reads YYEEEE. The V end was cut by 0 bases, the J end by 1 base, with 4 bases between. This CDR3 region has 13 residues.

V usage is TRBV10-2 and J usage is TRBJ1-5; D remains ambiguous. The germline V gene has CDR1 WSHSY and CDR2 SAAADI. V was clipped by 3 bases and J by 4 bases, with 13 bases between them. The CDR3 consists of 15 residues. CDR3 sequence reads: CASSEVRRVNQPQHF. The CDR3 DNA follows: TGCGCCAGCAGTGAAGTCCGCAGAGTGAATCAGCCCCAGCATTTT.

The gene calls are TRBV11-2 and TRBJ2-2; D unclear. Deletions cut 5 bases from V and 5 bases from J, with 6 bases between. Germline V lookup: CDR1 SGHAT, CDR2 FQNNGV. The CDR3 consists of 12 residues. CDR3 DNA: TGTGCCAGCAGCCGACATACCGGGGAGCTGTTTTTT. The encoded protein is CASSRHTGELFF.

The V gene is TRBV4-1, the J gene TRBJ2-3; no clear D. This CDR3 has 15 residues. From germline, CDR1 is MGHRA and CDR2 YSYEKL. V was clipped by 0 bases and J by 2 bases, with 9 bases between them. CDR3 residues: CASSQDGPPTDTQYF. The CDR3 DNA reads as TGCGCCAGCAGCCAAGACGGACCTCCCACAGATACGCAGTATTTT.

As regards this clone: Since a much larger clone is just one base distant, this may be a read error. The chain links TRBV9 to TRBJ2-2; D uncertain. From germline, CDR1 is SGDLS and CDR2 YYNGEE. Deletions cut 0 bases from V and 2 bases from J, with 5 bases between. This CDR3 comprises 14 residues. The CDR3 protein is CASSVGINTGELFF. The CDR3 DNA follows: TGTGCCAGCAGCGTAGGGATTAACACCGGGGAGCTGTTTTTT. Filled out from reference TRBV9 and TRBJ2-2, the complete variable domain reads DSGVTQTPKHLITATGQRVTLRCSPRSGDLSVYWYQQSLDQGLQFLIQYYNGEERAKGNILERFSAQQFPDLHSELNLSSLELGDSALYFCASSVGINTGELFFGEGSRLTVL.